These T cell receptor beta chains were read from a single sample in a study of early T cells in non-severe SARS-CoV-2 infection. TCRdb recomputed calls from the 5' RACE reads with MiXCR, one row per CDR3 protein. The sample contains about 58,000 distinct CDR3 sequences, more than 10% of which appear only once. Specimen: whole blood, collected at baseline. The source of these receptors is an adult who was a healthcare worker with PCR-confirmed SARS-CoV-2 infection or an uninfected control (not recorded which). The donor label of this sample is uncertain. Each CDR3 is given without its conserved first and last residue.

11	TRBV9	ASSPVITDTQY
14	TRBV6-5	ASSFDDRPTGETQY
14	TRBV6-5	ASSSTGGGYNSPLH
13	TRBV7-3	ASSPRATTNYGYT
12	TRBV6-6	ASSRGQGLGGYT
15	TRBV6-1	ASSEAHRASPEGTQY
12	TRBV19	ASSRGARTDTQY
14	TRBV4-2	ASSQFSGGEKNEQF
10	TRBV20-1	SAKGQGPEAF
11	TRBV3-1	ASSQDETDTQY
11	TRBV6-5	ASSERGQETQY
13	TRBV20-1	SARQPYSGANVLT
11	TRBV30	AWSVSRGSTYT
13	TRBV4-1	ASSQEAGFWNEQF
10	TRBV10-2	ASSAQNYGYT
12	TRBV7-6	ASSLGDSNSPLH
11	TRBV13	ASSAGLNTEAF
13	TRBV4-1	ASSQLTGPNTEAF
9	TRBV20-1	SAKRGEPQH
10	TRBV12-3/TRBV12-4	ASQLRATTQY
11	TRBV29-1	SANRGSGEKLF
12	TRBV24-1	ATSQQVNTGELF
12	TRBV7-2	ASSLTGYAVEQF
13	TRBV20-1	SARVSGAYNSPLH
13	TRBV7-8	ASSFSDGGSQPQH
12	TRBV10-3	AITGDFSGNTIY
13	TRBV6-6	ASSTSQGGNSPLH
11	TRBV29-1	SVEGMEGGTQY
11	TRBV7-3	ASSAQGPTEAF
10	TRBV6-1	ASRGVMEPQH
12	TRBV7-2	ASSLQAAGNTIY
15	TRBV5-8	ASSLVLGQGHNSPLH
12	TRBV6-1	ASSVIGNTGELF
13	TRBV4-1	ASSQGTLGGDTQY
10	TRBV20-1	SAPRGHTEAF
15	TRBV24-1	ATSDLDILSGANVLT
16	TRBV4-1	ASSQDPPSGTANYGYT
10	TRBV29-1	SVAREADTQY
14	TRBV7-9	ASRPGRGALVYGYT
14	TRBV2	ASSGTGAVSQDTQY
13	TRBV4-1	ASSQDPIMNTEAF
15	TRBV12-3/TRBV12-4	ASSFPQGGRNTGELF
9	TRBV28	ASSSVGLQY
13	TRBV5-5	ASSLAVTSNQPQH
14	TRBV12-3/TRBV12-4	ASSSLRKTYYTEAF
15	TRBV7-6	ASSLAPPPSGANVLT
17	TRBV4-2	ASSQDGLAGGQGTGELF
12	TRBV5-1	ASSLGGTNSPLH
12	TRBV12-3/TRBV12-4	ASSLGGINEKLF
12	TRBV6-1	ASSQGQPNQPQH
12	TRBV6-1	ASSRVEANEKLF
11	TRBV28	ATIFGDDGTQY
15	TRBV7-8	ASSPRMPDPGNYGYT
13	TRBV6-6	ASSTHYRETGELF